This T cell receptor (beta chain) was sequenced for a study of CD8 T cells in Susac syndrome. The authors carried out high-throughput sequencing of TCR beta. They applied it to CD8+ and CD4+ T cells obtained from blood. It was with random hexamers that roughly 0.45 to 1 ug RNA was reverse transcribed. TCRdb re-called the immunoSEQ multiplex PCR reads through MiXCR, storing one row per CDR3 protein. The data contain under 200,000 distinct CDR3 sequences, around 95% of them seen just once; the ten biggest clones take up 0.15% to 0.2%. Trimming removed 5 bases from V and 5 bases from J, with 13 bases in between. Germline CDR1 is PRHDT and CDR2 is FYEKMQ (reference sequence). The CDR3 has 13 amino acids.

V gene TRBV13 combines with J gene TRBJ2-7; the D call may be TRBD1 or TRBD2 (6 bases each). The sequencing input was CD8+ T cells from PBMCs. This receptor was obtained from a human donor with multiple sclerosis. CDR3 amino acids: CASSPLGGHEQYF. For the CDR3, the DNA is TGTGCCAGCAGCCCTCTCGGGGGCCACGAGCAGTACTTC.